This T cell receptor beta chain was identified in a study of blood T cell repertoires in COVID-19. Study as a whole: From T cells, B-cell-depleted T cells, or PBMCs came the material, which was cDNA or gDNA.

The CDR3 sequence is 13 residues long. V was cut by 5 bases and J by 11 bases, with 16 bases left in between. From germline, CDR1 is MDHEN and CDR2 SYDVKM. Per the study methods: Counts of nucleated cells, estimated from reference gene primer amplification, were obtained. The table came from immunoSEQ multiplex PCR; TCRdb's copy has only in-frame clones and leaves some out. V and J calls and clone size come straight from that table; D and trimming were deduced from the DNA. The repertoire holds about 180,000 clones, roughly 88% seen once, with 4% to 5% in the top ten. This TCR came from a woman in her thirties with acute or convalescent COVID-19. The sample was peripheral blood. The rearrangement uses TRBV28 and TRBJ1-5; D remains unclear. The DNA of the CDR3 is TGTGCCAGCAGTCCCGCCCCGTCGGGGTCCCAGCATTTT. Residues: CASSPAPSGSQHF.